These 24 T cell receptor beta chains were sequenced from one sample in a study of Ad26.COV2.S vaccination and SARS-CoV-2 variants. Treatment meaning: around 19 received Ad26.COV2.S at low or high dose, single or two shots; a few received placebo; per-sample allocation not given. Specimen acquisition occurred on day 63 following the initial vaccine or placebo injection. Produced via immunoSEQ multiplex PCR; TCRdb's table is partial and in-frame only. The table lists fewer than 900,000 clones, roughly nine tenths of them singletons, with roughly 1.5% in the top ten. Sequences were derived from peripheral blood, sampled in a trial of Ad26.COV2.S vaccine versus placebo. The origin of the receptors is a person between 18 and 65 years old who received the Ad26.COV2.S COVID-19 vaccine or a placebo.

The chain employs TRBV6-6 and TRBJ1-6; unclear D gene. CDR3 length: 16 amino acids. Trimming pared 8 bases from V and 0 bases from J, leaving 14 bases between. The germline gives CDR1 MNHNY, CDR2 SVGAGI (reference sequence). The CDR3 region is CASRRQLSSYNSPLHF. The CDR3 nucleotides are TGTGCCAGCCGTCGGCAGTTAAGCTCCTATAATTCACCCCTCCACTTT.

This clone was found a few times. This chain uses TRBV6-5 with TRBJ2-7, with D tentatively TRBD1 (6 bases). This CDR3 spans 15 amino acids. With 2 bases removed from V and 7 bases from J, the gap between germline ends came to 18 bases. Germline V lookup: CDR1 MNHEY, CDR2 SVGAGI. CDR3 in amino acids: CASSYTDTGTREQYF. CDR3 nucleotide sequence: TGTGCCAGCAGTTACACAGATACCGGGACACGGGAGCAGTACTTC.

This chain joins TRBV7-2 and TRBJ2-5; no firm D call. Germline values: CDR1 SGHTA, CDR2 FQGNSA. The V and J ends lost 6 bases and 2 bases respectively, with 13 bases between them. The length of the CDR3 is 14 residues. In nucleotides, the CDR3 is TGTGCCAGCAGGCTCCAGCCGCTTCAAGAGACCCAGTACTTC. Translating gives CASRLQPLQETQYF.

V usage is TRBV24-1 and J usage is TRBJ2-1; 7 nucleotides align to TRBD2. V gave up 1 base and J gave up 4 bases; unmatched junction bases: 6. CDR1 KGHDR and CDR2 SFDVKD come from the germline V gene. The CDR3 length is 16 residues. CDR3 residues: CATSDLRAGAYNEQFF. CDR3 bases: TGTGCCACCAGTGATTTAAGGGCGGGAGCGTACAATGAGCAGTTCTTC.

This clone was counted once. The chain has TRBV7-9 and TRBJ2-1; unclear D gene. The CDR3 runs to 15 residues. Germline V gives CDR1 SEHNR, CDR2 FQNEAQ (reference sequence). The V gene lost 1 base and the J gene lost 1 base, with 8 bases spanning the gap. For the CDR3, the DNA is TGTGCCAGCAGCTTAGGCCTCGGGTCCTACAATGAGCAGTTCTTC. Amino acids: CASSLGLGSYNEQFF.

This rearrangement joins TRBV12-3 or TRBV12-4 to TRBJ2-5; D is ambiguous. Deletions cut 4 bases from V and 5 bases from J, with 8 bases between. The CDR3 is 12 residues long. In DNA, the CDR3 is TGTGCCAGCAGTTGGTCCTGGGAGACCCAGTACTTC. Its translation is CASSWSWETQYF.

The chain uses TRBV30 and TRBJ2-2, with D unclear. V shed 7 bases and J shed 1 base, with 13 bases lying between them. Germline V gene data show CDR1 as GTSNPN and CDR2 as SVGIG (reference sequence). This CDR3 has 14 amino acids. The CDR3 nucleotides are TGTGCCTTGCTCGTCTCAGGGAACACCGGGGAGCTGTTTTTT. Residues: CALLVSGNTGELFF.

This sequence joins TRBV5-5 and TRBJ1-1; TRBD1 agrees at 10 bases. The CDR3 has 13 amino acids. J gave up 7 bases and V 4 bases, and 4 bases lay outside the gene matches. Per germline, CDR1 SGHKS and CDR2 YYEKEE (reference sequence). This chain's CDR3 is CASSQGQGIEAFF. The CDR3 DNA sequence: TGTGCCAGCAGCCAGGGACAGGGGATTGAAGCTTTCTTT.

The rearrangement joins TRBV27 to TRBJ2-1, with 11 positions matching TRBD2. V lost 7 bases to trimming and J lost 9 bases; unmatched junction nucleotides: 8. CDR3 length: 14 amino acids. Germline CDR1 and CDR2: MNHEY and SMNVEV (reference sequence). The CDR3 nucleotides read TGTGCCAGCAACATAGCGGGAGGGCCCGGTGAGCAGTTCTTC. Protein sequence: CASNIAGGPGEQFF.

J is TRBJ2-5 and V is TRBV5-1; 10 nucleotides align to TRBD1. There are 15 residues in the CDR3. Germline lookup yields CDR1 SGHRS and CDR2 YFSETQ. The ends lost 4 bases at V and 3 bases at J; junction bases unmatched: 6. CDR3 nucleotide sequence: TGCGCCAGCAGCGGAACCGGGACAGGGGAAGAGACCCAGTACTTC. This sequence encodes CASSGTGTGEETQYF. Looking up the rest from reference TRBV5-1 and TRBJ2-5 gives the full variable domain: KAGVTQTPRYLIKTRGQQVTLSCSPISGHRSVSWYQQTPGQGLQFLFEYFSETQRNKGNFPGRFSGRQFSNSRSEMNVSTLELGDSALYLCASSGTGTGEETQYFGPGTRLLVL.

This chain uses TRBV7-9 with TRBJ2-2; a weak D match, TRBD1 (5 bases). The CDR3 extends over 15 amino acids. The V end was cut by 3 bases, the J end by 1 base, with 9 bases between. CDR1 and CDR2 (germline): SEHNR, FQNEAQ (reference sequence). The CDR3 region is CASSLDTRNTGELFF. CDR3 DNA sequence: TGTGCCAGCAGCTTGGACACCAGGAACACCGGGGAGCTGTTTTTT.

V usage is TRBV2 and J usage is TRBJ2-7, with TRBD1 matching 9 bases. With 8 bases clipped from V and 2 bases from J, the junction kept 4 bases outside the gene matches. The CDR3 extends over 13 amino acids. CDR1 is SNHLY, CDR2 FYNNEI, per germline. The CDR3 DNA follows: TGTGCCAGCTCCGGGACAGGGACCTACGAGCAGTACTTC. Protein: CASSGTGTYEQYF.

V usage is TRBV18 and J usage is TRBJ1-1; the D gene is possibly TRBD1 (5 bases). This CDR3 is built from 13 residues. Trimming pared 5 bases from V and 3 bases from J, leaving 10 bases between. The germline V gene encodes CDR1 KGHSH and CDR2 LQKENI. In DNA form, the CDR3 reads TGTGCCAGCTCAGTGGTGGGGGACACTGAAGCTTTCTTT. It translates to CASSVVGDTEAFF. Together with reference TRBV18 and TRBJ1-1, the CDR3 gives the full variable domain: NAGVMQNPRHLVRRRGQEARLRCSPMKGHSHVYWYRQLPEEGLKFMVYLQKENIIDESGMPKERFSAEFPKEGPSILRIQQVVRGDSAAYFCASSVVGDTEAFFGQGTRLTVV.

The chain has TRBV7-3 and TRBJ1-4; D might be TRBD1 (5 bases). The germline V and J ends were trimmed by 9 bases and 0 bases, with 5 bases remaining between them. In germline, CDR1 is SGHTA, CDR2 FQGTGA. The CDR3 has 12 amino acids. The CDR3 reads CARTATNEKLFF. The DNA for the CDR3 is TGTGCCAGGACAGCAACTAATGAAAAACTGTTTTTT.

CDR3 nucleotide sequence: TGTGCCAGCCGCCTCCCGGGGGGCAGGGTTGGCTACACCTTC. This sequence encodes CASRLPGGRVGYTF. The rearrangement uses TRBV6-2 or TRBV6-3 and TRBJ1-2, with D possibly matching TRBD1 (6 bases). The V and J ends lost 8 bases and 7 bases respectively, with 20 bases between them. Germline values: CDR1 MNHEY, CDR2 SVGEGT. The CDR3 has 14 amino acids.

V usage is TRBV5-8 and J usage is TRBJ2-3; weak D call: TRBD2 (5 bases). The CDR3 length is 15 residues. Trimming shortened V by 0 bases and J by 5 bases, and 13 bases separated the two germline ends. Germline V gene lookup returns CDR1 SGHTS and CDR2 YDEGEE. CDR3 in DNA: TGTGCCAGCAGCTTGGGGTTCACTCGGGGAGATACGCAGTATTTT. Protein: CASSLGFTRGDTQYF.

The chain is built from TRBV12-3 or TRBV12-4 and TRBJ2-1; 7 nucleotides match TRBD2. The CDR3 is 12 residues long. Trimming took 5 bases from V and 12 from J; bases not matched to a gene: 7. CDR3 coding DNA: TGTGCCAGCAGTCCGGGACTATACGGGCAGTTCTTC. Its protein product is CASSPGLYGQFF.

The V call is TRBV5-1, the J call TRBJ2-7, with a weak D call TRBD2 (6 bases). The CDR3 length is 14 residues. V lost 2 bases and J lost 6, with 15 bases in between. Per germline, CDR1 SGHRS and CDR2 YFSETQ. The CDR3 region has the DNA TGCGCCAGCAGCTTCGGGGGTCAGACCGGCGAGCAGTACTTC. It encodes CASSFGGQTGEQYF.

The chain carries TRBV12-3 or TRBV12-4 and TRBJ1-5; D is ambiguous. Trimming stripped 5 bases from V and 7 bases from J, with 12 bases between. The CDR3 sequence is 13 residues long. CDR3 protein: CASSLNLKQPQHF. The CDR3 bases are TGTGCCAGCAGTCTTAACTTAAAGCAGCCCCAGCATTTT.

On this clone itself: Different DNA sequences within this sample yield the same CDR3. The chain has TRBV3-1 (or the pseudogene TRBV3-2) and TRBJ1-2; tentatively, D is TRBD1 (5 bases). Germline V gene lookup returns CDR1 LGHDT and CDR2 YNNKEL (reference sequence). V shed 0 bases and J shed 6 bases, with 8 bases lying between them. The CDR3 length is 13 residues. The CDR3 loop is CASSQEGGDGYTF. For the CDR3, the DNA is TGTGCCAGCAGCCAAGAGGGGGGGGATGGCTACACCTTC.

The genes are TRBV6-6 and TRBJ1-5; the D gene is possibly TRBD1 (5 bases). In germline, CDR1 is MNHNY, CDR2 SVGAGI (reference sequence). The CDR3 is 13 amino acids. V was shortened by 4 bases and J by 7 bases, with 11 bases between the two germline ends. This CDR3 is CASSSLDSQPQHF. In DNA, the CDR3 is TGTGCCAGCAGTTCCCTAGACAGCCAGCCCCAGCATTTT.

V is TRBV6-5 and J is TRBJ1-6; D may be TRBD1 (6 bases). V lost 5 bases, J lost 7 bases, and 12 bases lay in between. This CDR3 comprises 14 residues. Germline loops: CDR1 MNHEY, CDR2 SVGAGI. CDR3 coding DNA: TGTGCCAGCAGTCCCACAGGGCAGAATTCACCCCTCCACTTT. Translated: CASSPTGQNSPLHF.

The rearrangement links TRBV29-1 to TRBJ2-7; D is unresolved. The CDR3 sequence is 14 residues long. The ends were cut back, 6 bases at V and 0 bases at J, with 15 bases in the middle. Germline CDR1 SQVTM, CDR2 ANQGSEA. The CDR3 loop reads CSVRFTLVSYEQYF. DNA for the CDR3: TGCAGCGTCCGATTCACCCTCGTCTCCTACGAGCAGTACTTC.

This clone showed up just a few times. The chain recombines TRBV4-1 with TRBJ1-5, with D uncertain. V gave up 7 bases and J gave up 3 bases, with 19 bases separating them. This CDR3 has 16 residues. Germline V gene data show CDR1 as MGHRA and CDR2 as YSYEKL. CDR3 nucleotides: TGCGCCAGCACCCCATACACAGTCCACTTCAATCAGCCCCAGCATTTT. Its protein product is CASTPYTVHFNQPQHF.